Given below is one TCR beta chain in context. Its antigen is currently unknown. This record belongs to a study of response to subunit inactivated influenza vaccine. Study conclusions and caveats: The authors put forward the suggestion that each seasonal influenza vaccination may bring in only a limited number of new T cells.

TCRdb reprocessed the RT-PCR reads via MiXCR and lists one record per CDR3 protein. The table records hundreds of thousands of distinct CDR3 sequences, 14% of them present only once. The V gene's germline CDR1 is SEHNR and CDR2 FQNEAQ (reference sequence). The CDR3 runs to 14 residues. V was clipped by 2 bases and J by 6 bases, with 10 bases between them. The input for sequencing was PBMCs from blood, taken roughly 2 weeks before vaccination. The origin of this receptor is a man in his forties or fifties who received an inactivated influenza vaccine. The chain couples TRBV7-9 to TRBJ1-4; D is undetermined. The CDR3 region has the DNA TGTGCCAGCAGCTTACGGGGAGGTGATGAAAAACTGTTTTTT. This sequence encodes CASSLRGGDEKLFF.